This T cell receptor beta chain was sequenced for a study of T cells in Graves' hyperthyroidism and ophthalmopathy. Study at large: Peripheral blood was acquired at first diagnosis, ahead of any therapy whatsoever.

The CDR3 length is 15 residues. Germline V gene data show CDR1 as MNHEY and CDR2 as SVGAGI. V dropped 0 bases and J dropped 5; count of bases not matched to a gene: 4. From RNA transcripts, TCR beta CDR3 regions were amplified. A first-round RT-PCR of the TCR CDR3 used the HTBI primer set. TCRdb used MiXCR to reprocess the multiplex PCR reads, holding one entry per CDR3 protein. The sample carries 660,000 or so distinct CDR3 sequences, 20% to 25% recorded once. Study findings and constraints: Model-based prediction identified ophthalmopathy a median 6.5 months prior to its onset.

Lactation, pregnancy, other autoimmune disease or uncontrolled infection led to exclusion of patients. Thyroid ultrasound, orbital computed tomography, clinical symptoms, and serum thyroxine and TRAb underpinned diagnoses. As to this clonotype: Its antigen is still unknown.

The sequencing input was blood. This sequence originates from a young man with Graves' ophthalmopathy. This chain connects TRBV6-5 to TRBJ2-5, with 9 bases fitting TRBD2. Written as DNA, the CDR3 is TGTGCCAGCAGTTACTCGGGACTAGCTGTTGAGACCCAGTACTTC. This codes for CASSYSGLAVETQYF.